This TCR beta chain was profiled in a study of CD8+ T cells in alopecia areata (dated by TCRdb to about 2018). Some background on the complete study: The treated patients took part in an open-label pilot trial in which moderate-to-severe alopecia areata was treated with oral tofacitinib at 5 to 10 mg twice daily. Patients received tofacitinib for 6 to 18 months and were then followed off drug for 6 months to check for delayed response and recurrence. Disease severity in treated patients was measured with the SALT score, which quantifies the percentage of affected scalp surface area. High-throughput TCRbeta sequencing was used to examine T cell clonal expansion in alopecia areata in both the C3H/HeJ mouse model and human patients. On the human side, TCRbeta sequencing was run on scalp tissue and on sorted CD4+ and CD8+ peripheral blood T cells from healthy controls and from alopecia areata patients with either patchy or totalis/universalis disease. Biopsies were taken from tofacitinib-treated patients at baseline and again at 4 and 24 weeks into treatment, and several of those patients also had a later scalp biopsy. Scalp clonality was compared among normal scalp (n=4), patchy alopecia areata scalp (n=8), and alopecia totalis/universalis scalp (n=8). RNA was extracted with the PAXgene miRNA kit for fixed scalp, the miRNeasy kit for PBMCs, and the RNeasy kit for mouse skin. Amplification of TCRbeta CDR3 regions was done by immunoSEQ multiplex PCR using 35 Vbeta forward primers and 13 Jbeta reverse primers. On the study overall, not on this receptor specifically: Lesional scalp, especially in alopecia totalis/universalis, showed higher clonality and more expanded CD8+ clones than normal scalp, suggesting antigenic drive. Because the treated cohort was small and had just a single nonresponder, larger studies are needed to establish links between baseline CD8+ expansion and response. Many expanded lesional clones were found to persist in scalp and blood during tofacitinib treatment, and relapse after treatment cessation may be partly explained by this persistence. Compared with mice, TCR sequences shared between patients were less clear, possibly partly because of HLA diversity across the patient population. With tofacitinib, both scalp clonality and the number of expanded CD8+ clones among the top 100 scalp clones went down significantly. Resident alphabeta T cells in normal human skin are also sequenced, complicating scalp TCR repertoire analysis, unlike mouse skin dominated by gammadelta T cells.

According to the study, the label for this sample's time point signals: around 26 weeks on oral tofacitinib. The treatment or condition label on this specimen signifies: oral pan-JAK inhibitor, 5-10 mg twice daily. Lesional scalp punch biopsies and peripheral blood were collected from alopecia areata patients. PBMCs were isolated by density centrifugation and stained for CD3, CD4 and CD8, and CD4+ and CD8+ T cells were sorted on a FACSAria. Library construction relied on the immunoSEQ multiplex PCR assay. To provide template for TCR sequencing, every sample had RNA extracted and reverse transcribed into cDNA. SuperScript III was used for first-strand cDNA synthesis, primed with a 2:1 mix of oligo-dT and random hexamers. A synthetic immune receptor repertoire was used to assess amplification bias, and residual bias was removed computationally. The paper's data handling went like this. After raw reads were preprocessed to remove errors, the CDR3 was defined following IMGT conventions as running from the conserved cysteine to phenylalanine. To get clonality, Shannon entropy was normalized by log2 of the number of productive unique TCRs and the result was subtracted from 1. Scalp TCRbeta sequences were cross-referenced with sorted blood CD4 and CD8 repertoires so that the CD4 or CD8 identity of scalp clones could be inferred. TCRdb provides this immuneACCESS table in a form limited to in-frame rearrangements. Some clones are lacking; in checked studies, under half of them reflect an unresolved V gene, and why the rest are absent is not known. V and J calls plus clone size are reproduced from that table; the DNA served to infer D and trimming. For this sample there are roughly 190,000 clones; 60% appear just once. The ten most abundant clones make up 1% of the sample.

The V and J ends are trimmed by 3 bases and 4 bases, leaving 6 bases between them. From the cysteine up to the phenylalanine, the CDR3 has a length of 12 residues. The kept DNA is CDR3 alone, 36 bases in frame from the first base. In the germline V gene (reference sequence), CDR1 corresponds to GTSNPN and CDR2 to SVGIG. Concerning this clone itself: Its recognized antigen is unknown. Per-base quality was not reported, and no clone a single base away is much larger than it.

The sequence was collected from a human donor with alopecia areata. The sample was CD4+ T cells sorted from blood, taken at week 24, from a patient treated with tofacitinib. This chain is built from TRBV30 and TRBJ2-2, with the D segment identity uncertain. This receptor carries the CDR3 CAWRVATGELFF. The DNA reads TGTGCCTGGAGGGTTGCCACCGGGGAGCTGTTTTTT. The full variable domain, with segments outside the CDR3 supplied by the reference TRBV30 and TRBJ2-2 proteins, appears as SQTIHQWPATLVQPVGSPLSLECTVEGTSNPNLYWYRQAAGRGLQLLFYSVGIGQISSEVPQNLSASRPQDRQFILSSKKLLLSDSGFYLCAWRVATGELFFGEGSRLTVL.